This TCR beta chain is from a study of T cell changes during pregnancy in multiple sclerosis (dated by TCRdb to the late 2010s). Notes on the research overall: Changes in the T cell repertoire over the course of pregnancy were examined in this study in women with multiple sclerosis.

Trimming at the junction amounts to 5 bases on V and 0 bases on J, and the germline ends lie 19 bases apart. Taken from cysteine to phenylalanine, the CDR3 has 18 residues. Solely the CDR3 DNA is kept, with 54 bases framed from the first base. CDR1 and CDR2 (SSHAT, FNYEAQ) derive from the germline V gene (reference sequence). The library was prepared using the immunoSEQ multiplex PCR assay. TCRdb stores this immuneACCESS table with in-frame sequences only. Part of the clones is absent; in the studies checked, under half of the shortfall reflects unresolved V genes, and no reason is known for the rest. A total of about 67,000 clones appear in this sample, approximately 90% of them only once. The top ten hold over 1.1% of the sample. Worth noting for this clone: Its antigen is unknown. No base quality information exists; no much larger clone differs at one position.

This sequence uses TRBV7-7 and TRBJ1-4, and possibly TRBD1, on 6 matching bases. The receptor was isolated from a female donor with multiple sclerosis, enrolled in a pregnancy study. Material: peripheral blood, obtained in the second trimester of pregnancy. The encoded CDR3 is CASSDFEGGRATNEKLFF. Here is the DNA: TGTGCCAGCAGCGATTTTGAGGGGGGGCGAGCAACTAATGAAAAACTGTTTTTT.